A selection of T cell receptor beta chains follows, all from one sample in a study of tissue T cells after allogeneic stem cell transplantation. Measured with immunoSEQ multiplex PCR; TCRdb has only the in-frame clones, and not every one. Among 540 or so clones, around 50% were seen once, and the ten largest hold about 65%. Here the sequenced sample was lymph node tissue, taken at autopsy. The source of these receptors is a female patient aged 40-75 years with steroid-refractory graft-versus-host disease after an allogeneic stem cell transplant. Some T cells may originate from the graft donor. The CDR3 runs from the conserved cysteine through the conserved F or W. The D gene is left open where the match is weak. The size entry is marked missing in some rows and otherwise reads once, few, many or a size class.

CDR3 DNA: TGTGCCAGCAGACCCCGGGACAGGGGGCGCTGGTATGGCTACACCTTC
CDR3 protein: CASRPRDRGRWYGYTF
V gene: TRBV5-4
clone size: few
D gene: TRBD1
J gene: TRBJ1-2

CDR3 DNA: TGTGCCATCAGATCCGGGACAGGACGAATAAACTACGAGCAGTACTTC
CDR3 protein: CAIRSGTGRINYEQYF
V gene: TRBV10-3
clone size: -
D gene: TRBD1
J gene: TRBJ2-7

CDR3 DNA: TGCGCCAGCAGCCCCGGACCGTCCTCGACGTGGGGGCAGTACTTC
CDR3 protein: CASSPGPSSTWGQYF
V gene: TRBV5-1
clone size: -
D gene: -
J gene: TRBJ2-7

CDR3 DNA: TGTGCCAGCAGCCCCCGTTGGGAGGCCGCTGGGGAGCTGTTTTTT
CDR3 protein: CASSPRWEAAGELFF
V gene: TRBV7-2
clone size: large
D gene: -
J gene: TRBJ2-2

CDR3 DNA: TGCGCCAGCAGCTTGGCCTCCAGCTCCTACAATGAGCAGTTCTTC
CDR3 protein: CASSLASSSYNEQFF
V gene: TRBV5-1
clone size: -
D gene: -
J gene: TRBJ2-1

CDR3 DNA: TGTGCCACCGCGAGAGGCGATGAAAAACTGTTTTTT
CDR3 protein: CATARGDEKLFF
V gene: TRBV7-9
clone size: few
D gene: -
J gene: TRBJ1-4

CDR3 DNA: TGTGCCACCCGGACAGGGGGGGAAGACGAGCAGTACTTC
CDR3 protein: CATRTGGEDEQYF
V gene: TRBV3-1/TRBV3-2
clone size: -
D gene: TRBD1
J gene: TRBJ2-7

CDR3 DNA: TGTGCCAGCCGAACAGGGTTCGACACCGGGGAGCTGTTTTTT
CDR3 protein: CASRTGFDTGELFF
V gene: TRBV27
clone size: -
D gene: -
J gene: TRBJ2-2

CDR3 DNA: TGTGCCAGCTCACCTAACAGCCTTTCCTATGGCTACACCTTC
CDR3 protein: CASSPNSLSYGYTF
V gene: TRBV18
clone size: large
D gene: -
J gene: TRBJ1-2

CDR3 DNA: TGTGCCATCAGTGAGTCGGGTCAGTTAGATACGCAGTATTTT
CDR3 protein: CAISESGQLDTQYF
V gene: TRBV10-3
clone size: few
D gene: -
J gene: TRBJ2-3

CDR3 DNA: TGCGCCAGCAGCCATCGACTAGCTTCTTACGAGCAGTACTTC
CDR3 protein: CASSHRLASYEQYF
V gene: TRBV4-1
clone size: -
D gene: TRBD2
J gene: TRBJ2-7

CDR3 DNA: TGTGCCAGCAGTTTGGGACTAGCGGGGATGGAGCAGTACTTC
CDR3 protein: CASSLGLAGMEQYF
V gene: TRBV28
clone size: hyperexpanded
D gene: TRBD2
J gene: TRBJ2-7

CDR3 DNA: TGTGCCAGCAGCGCCGGAAGGGGCCAGCCCCAGCATTTT
CDR3 protein: CASSAGRGQPQHF
V gene: TRBV9
clone size: few
D gene: -
J gene: TRBJ1-5

CDR3 DNA: TGTGCCAGCAGCCGTGACAGGGGGCGAGTTAATGAAAAACTGTTTTTT
CDR3 protein: CASSRDRGRVNEKLFF
V gene: TRBV5-8
clone size: -
D gene: TRBD1
J gene: TRBJ1-4

CDR3 DNA: TGTGCCAGCAGCCAAGTTAGCCCGGGACAGGTCCCAGGCCATTCCTACGAGCAGTACTTC
CDR3 protein: CASSQVSPGQVPGHSYEQYF
V gene: TRBV3-1/TRBV3-2
clone size: few
D gene: TRBD1
J gene: TRBJ2-7

CDR3 DNA: TGTGCCAGCAGACACAGGGGAACCAAAAACATTCAGTACTTC
CDR3 protein: CASRHRGTKNIQYF
V gene: TRBV13
clone size: -
D gene: TRBD1
J gene: TRBJ2-4

CDR3 DNA: TGTGCCACCAGCAGAGTACAGGGCGATAATTCACCCCTCCACTTT
CDR3 protein: CATSRVQGDNSPLHF
V gene: TRBV15
clone size: -
D gene: -
J gene: TRBJ1-6

CDR3 DNA: TGCAGCGTCCGGACAGGGTCCAATGGCTACACCTTC
CDR3 protein: CSVRTGSNGYTF
V gene: TRBV29-1
clone size: once
D gene: TRBD1
J gene: TRBJ1-2

CDR3 DNA: TGTGCCAGCAGTGAACAGGGCAATGAGCAGTACTTC
CDR3 protein: CASSEQGNEQYF
V gene: TRBV6-1
clone size: few
D gene: -
J gene: TRBJ2-7

CDR3 DNA: TGTGCCAGCAGCCAACTAGCGGGAGAGACCCAGTACTTC
CDR3 protein: CASSQLAGETQYF
V gene: TRBV3-1/TRBV3-2
clone size: -
D gene: TRBD2
J gene: TRBJ2-5

CDR3 DNA: TGTGCCATCAGTGACCGGGACCAAGCAACTAATGAAAAACTGTTTTTT
CDR3 protein: CAISDRDQATNEKLFF
V gene: TRBV10-3
clone size: -
D gene: -
J gene: TRBJ1-4